This entry concerns a single TCR beta chain. This record belongs to a study of OX40 agonist ivuxolimab in advanced cancers. Study overall: Ivuxolimab, which patients received intravenously every 2 weeks, was dosed at 0.01 to 10 mg/kg.

Blood was sampled at baseline, cycle 4 day 1, and cycle 7 day 1. The method was immunoSEQ multiplex PCR; TCRdb's version includes in-frame clones alone and lacks a portion of them. The sample lists tens of thousands of clones; around 81% were seen once. Trimming stripped 2 bases from V and 4 bases from J, with 6 bases between. This CDR3 is 12 amino acids long. The germline gives CDR1 SQVTM, CDR2 ANQGSEA. The sequence came from an adult with an advanced solid tumor such as melanoma, head and neck, liver or kidney cancer. This chain links TRBV29-1 with TRBJ2-1; no reliable D call. The specimen was CD4+ or CD8+ T cells sorted from blood, collected in a trial of the OX40 agonist ivuxolimab. The CDR3 reads CSVEPDYNEQFF. CDR3 nucleotide sequence: TGCAGCGTTGAACCGGATTACAATGAGCAGTTCTTC.